Following are 14 T cell receptor beta chains from one sample sequenced in a study of vaccination effects on CD4 cells after COVID-19 (dated by TCRdb to between 2020 and 2023). Receptor libraries were prepared by the immunoSEQ multiplex PCR assay. TCRdb took this table from immuneACCESS and kept in-frame rearrangements with V and J called. Such tables lack part of the clones; where checked against another copy, unresolved V genes explain under half of the gap, and the rest is unexplained. For this sample there are approximately 30,000 clones; approximately 81% appear just once. Of the sample, more than 6.5% falls within the top ten clones. These receptors are not linked to any known antigen. After 10 days of culture, CD4+ T cells were isolated with the EasySep CD4+ T cell isolation kit. Convalescent patients had PCR-confirmed SARS-CoV-2 infection between March and December 2020, before Alpha, Beta and Delta variants emerged in the United States. Two doses of either the BNT162b2 or the mRNA-1273 mRNA SARS-CoV-2 vaccine were administered to participants.

The sequences come from CD4+ T cells from PBMCs cultured without peptide, collected after COVID-19 vaccination. Source of these receptors: a human donor who had a prior SARS-CoV-2 infection.

The chain joins TRBV18 to TRBJ2-7; 11 nucleotides line up with TRBD1. The CDR3 sequence is 17 residues long. V was pared by 3 bases and J by 4 bases, with 11 bases of the junction left unmatched. Germline assignment: CDR1 KGHSH and CDR2 LQKENI. The CDR3: CASSPRPGTGGSYEQYF. CDR3 DNA sequence: TGTGCCAGCTCACCCCGGCCCGGGACAGGGGGATCATACGAGCAGTACTTC.

This chain uses TRBV7-2 with TRBJ1-1; 8 nucleotides agree with TRBD1. This CDR3 has 15 amino acids. Unmatched junction bases numbered 7, after V lost 6 bases and J lost 1 base. Germline loops: CDR1 SGHTA, CDR2 FQGNSA. The CDR3 DNA reads as TGTGCCAGCAGTCCCCAGGGGGCGAGGAACACTGAAGCTTTCTTT. It yields the protein CASSPQGARNTEAFF.

The CDR3 loop is CASTPWTDQETQYF. The CDR3 DNA follows: TGTGCCAGCACCCCTTGGACAGACCAAGAGACCCAGTACTTC. The chain has TRBV6-2 or TRBV6-3 and TRBJ2-5; TRBD1 might be the D (6 bases). CDR3 length: 14 amino acids. In germline, CDR1 is MNHEY, CDR2 SVGEGT. Trimming left V 7 bases short and J 0 bases short, with 12 bases between.

V is TRBV11-3 and J is TRBJ2-7; D may be TRBD2 (5 bases). The V end lost 0 bases, the J end lost 6 bases, and 9 bases lay between the germline ends. This CDR3 has 13 residues. Germline CDR1 is SGHNT and CDR2 is YENEEA. The CDR3 region is CASSLDLEGEQYF. CDR3 coding DNA: TGTGCCAGCAGCTTAGATCTCGAGGGCGAGCAGTACTTC.

This clone occurred once. The chain links TRBV20-1 to TRBJ2-1; TRBD2 might be the D (6 bases). Trimming stripped 3 bases from V and 7 bases from J, with 16 bases between. Germline CDR1 is DFQATT and CDR2 is SNEGSKA (reference sequence). CDR3 length: 14 amino acids. The CDR3 region is CSASRGRIGNEQFF. For the CDR3, the DNA is TGCAGTGCTAGTCGGGGGAGAATTGGGAATGAGCAGTTCTTC.

This clone came up once. The rearrangement joins TRBV5-1 to TRBJ2-2; weak D call: TRBD2 (5 bases). This CDR3 spans 15 amino acids. The germline gives CDR1 SGHRS, CDR2 YFSETQ. Trimming cost V 2 bases and J 4 bases, with 12 bases left between them. CDR3 amino acids: CASSFALGSTGELFF. The CDR3 DNA reads TGCGCCAGCAGCTTCGCACTAGGGAGCACCGGGGAGCTGTTTTTT.

A few counts support this clone. The chain has TRBV27 and TRBJ2-1; D is undetermined. CDR1 is MNHEY, CDR2 SMNVEV, per germline (reference sequence). The CDR3 runs to 11 residues. Trimming cost V 4 bases and J 7 bases, with 5 bases left between them. In DNA, the CDR3 is TGTGCCAGCAGTTACAAGAATGAGCAGTTCTTC. It codes for CASSYKNEQFF.

The J gene is TRBJ2-1, the V gene TRBV3-1 (or the pseudogene TRBV3-2), with 10 bases that match TRBD2. This CDR3 has 16 amino acids. Losses at the gene ends were 2 bases for V and 0 bases for J; bases not matched to a gene: 1. Germline loops: CDR1 LGHDT, CDR2 YNNKEL (reference sequence). In DNA form, the CDR3 reads TGTGCCAGCAGCCAACTAGCGGGAGACTCCTACAATGAGCAGTTCTTC. Its translation: CASSQLAGDSYNEQFF.

The chain links TRBV7-2 to TRBJ1-2, with TRBD1 as a possible D gene (5 bases). This CDR3 has 16 amino acids. Germline assignment: CDR1 SGHTA and CDR2 FQGNSA. V was trimmed by 1 base and J by 5 bases, leaving 17 bases between them. The CDR3 loop reads CASSLGGARRSYGYTF. DNA for the CDR3: TGTGCCAGCAGCTTAGGAGGGGCCCGACGGTCATATGGCTACACCTTC.

The genes are TRBV7-2 and TRBJ2-7; unclear D gene. V lost 5 bases and J lost 7, with 9 bases in between. Germline V gene lookup returns CDR1 SGHTA and CDR2 FQGNSA. This CDR3 region has 11 residues. The CDR3 bases are TGTGCCAGCAGCGAAGCTGGGGAGCAGTACTTC. Amino acid sequence: CASSEAGEQYF.

V gene TRBV4-2 combines with J gene TRBJ2-2; D possibly matches TRBD1 or TRBD2 (6 bases each). Germline V gene data show CDR1 as LGHNA and CDR2 as YNFKEQ. Trimming stripped 4 bases from V and 6 bases from J, with 18 bases between. The CDR3 loop spans 16 amino acids. The CDR3 sequence is CASSPRVEEGAGELFF. The DNA for the CDR3 is TGTGCCAGCAGCCCAAGAGTGGAGGAGGGGGCCGGGGAGCTGTTTTTT.

This rearrangement joins TRBV7-9 to TRBJ2-1; D tentatively reads TRBD1 or TRBD2 (5 bases each). CDR3 length equals 15 residues. Germline V lookup: CDR1 SEHNR, CDR2 FQNEAQ (reference sequence). With 2 bases removed from V and 4 bases from J, the gap between germline ends came to 12 bases. The CDR3 DNA reads as TGTGCCAGCAGCTTAACCGGGACGGAGTACAATGAGCAGTTCTTC. This codes for CASSLTGTEYNEQFF.

This clone was picked up one time. The chain recombines TRBV19 with TRBJ2-7; 7 positions match TRBD2. In germline, CDR1 is LNHDA, CDR2 SQIVND (reference sequence). V shed 5 bases, J shed 1 base, and the junction held 5 bases outside the gene matches. This CDR3 is built from 14 residues. CDR3 coding DNA: TGTGCCAGTAGTTCTCAAGCGGGGTCCTACGAGCAGTACTTC. It translates to CASSSQAGSYEQYF.

CDR3 amino acids: CASRAIQGSSEQFF. CDR3 DNA: TGTGCCAGCAGAGCCATCCAGGGATCCAGTGAGCAGTTCTTC. The chain carries TRBV6-5 and TRBJ2-1, with D possibly matching TRBD1 (5 bases). Trimming left V 6 bases short and J 9 bases short, with 18 bases between. Germline V gene data show CDR1 as MNHEY and CDR2 as SVGAGI. The CDR3 consists of 14 residues.